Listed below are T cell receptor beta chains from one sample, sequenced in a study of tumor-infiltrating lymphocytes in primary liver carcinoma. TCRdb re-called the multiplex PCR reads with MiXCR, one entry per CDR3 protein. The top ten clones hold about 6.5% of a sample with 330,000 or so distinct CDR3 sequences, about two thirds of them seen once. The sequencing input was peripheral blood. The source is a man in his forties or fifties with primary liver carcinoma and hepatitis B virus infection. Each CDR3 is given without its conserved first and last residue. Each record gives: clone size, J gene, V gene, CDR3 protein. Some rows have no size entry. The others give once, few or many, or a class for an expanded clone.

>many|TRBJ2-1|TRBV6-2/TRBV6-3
ASSYLPSGENEQF
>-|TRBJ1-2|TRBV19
ASSISMGDYGYT
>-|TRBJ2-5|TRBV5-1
ASSLRGGLATNQETQY
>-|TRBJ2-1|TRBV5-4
ASSLATGQGFNEQL
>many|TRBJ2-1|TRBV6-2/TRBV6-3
ASKRDFDYNEQF
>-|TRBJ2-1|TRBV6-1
TSSVGSSAIYNEQF
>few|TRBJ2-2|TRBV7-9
ASSLRLVDSGELF
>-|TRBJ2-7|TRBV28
ASASGLAGEEEQY
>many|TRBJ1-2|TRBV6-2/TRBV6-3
ASSSPPGANYGYT
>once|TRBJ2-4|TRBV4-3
ASSPGPKPAKNIQH
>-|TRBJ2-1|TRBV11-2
VNSPDGEQF
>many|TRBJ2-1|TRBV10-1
ASSDGGYNEQF
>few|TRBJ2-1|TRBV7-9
ASSLFRTSGGRYNEQF
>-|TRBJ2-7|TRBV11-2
VSSRPVAETYEQY
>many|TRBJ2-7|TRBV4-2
ASSQDASPYEQY
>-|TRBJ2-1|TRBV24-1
ATSDPTLTGSNEQF
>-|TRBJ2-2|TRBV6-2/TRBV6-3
ASSYPRTNTGELF
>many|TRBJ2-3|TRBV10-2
ASRWAGARTDTQY
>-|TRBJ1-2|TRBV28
ASSRGTGRMLSGYT
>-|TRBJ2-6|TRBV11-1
ASSLSGTMLSGVNVLT
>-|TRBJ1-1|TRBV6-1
ASSGSGQYEAF
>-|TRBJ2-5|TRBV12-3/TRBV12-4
ASSRSGLAPETQY
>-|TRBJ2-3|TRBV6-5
ASSNRACADTQY
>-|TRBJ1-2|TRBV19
ASRGQTPYGYT
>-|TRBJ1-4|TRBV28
ASSPEGGNEKLF
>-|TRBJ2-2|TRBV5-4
ASSSAESGSITGELF
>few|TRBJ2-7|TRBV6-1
ASSEGVWNEQY
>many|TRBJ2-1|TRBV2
ASSDEGGSYNEQF
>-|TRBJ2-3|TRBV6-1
ASSDRWAGGGTDTQY
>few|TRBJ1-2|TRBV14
VSSLGRRGRGYT
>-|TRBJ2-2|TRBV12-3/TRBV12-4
ASTQGGEGDGELF
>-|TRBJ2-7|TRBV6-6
DCSSGTSYEQY
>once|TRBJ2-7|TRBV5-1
ASNSGVHEQY
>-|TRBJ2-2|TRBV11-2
ASTSYTTPTNTGELF
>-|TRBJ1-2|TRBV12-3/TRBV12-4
TTSGVGDYGYT
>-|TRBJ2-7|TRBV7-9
ASSWDTLRVD
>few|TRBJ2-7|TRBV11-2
ASDRQGALYEQY
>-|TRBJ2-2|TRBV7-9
ASATPGATGELF
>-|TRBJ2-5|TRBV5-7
ASSHSTGGIQETRY
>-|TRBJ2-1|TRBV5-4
TSGFQEEQF
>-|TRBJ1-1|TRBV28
ASWTGTCTEAF
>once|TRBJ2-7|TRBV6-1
VSSGRGQGSYEQY
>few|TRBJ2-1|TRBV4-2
ASSQEFVGGDSYDEQF
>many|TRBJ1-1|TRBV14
ASSLWGENTEAF
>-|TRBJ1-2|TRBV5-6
ASSLRQWHYGYT
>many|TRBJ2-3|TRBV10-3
AISVQRDADTQY
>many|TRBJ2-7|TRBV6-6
ASSTRLAGGSYEQY
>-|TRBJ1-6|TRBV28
ASSLWPGTGEFNSPLH
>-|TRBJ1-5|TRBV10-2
ASIVMPGAAGRPQH
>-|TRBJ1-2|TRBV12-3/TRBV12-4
ASSSKGAGYI
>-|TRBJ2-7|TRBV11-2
ASSLNRLTYEQY
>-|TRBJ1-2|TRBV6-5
ASSYPGGHGYI
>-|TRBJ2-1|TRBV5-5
ASSFGLAGGPV
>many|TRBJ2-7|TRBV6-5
ASSYTGLAGYEQY
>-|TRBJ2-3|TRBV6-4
ASSDFGGEGTDTQY
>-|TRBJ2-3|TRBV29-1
TPRGVGTDTQY